The present TCR beta chain was sequenced within a study of shared clonotypes between healthy human individuals. Looking at the study overall: Three CD4 naive, three CD4 memory, two CD8 naive and one CD8 memory plate were used per donor. Whole-study results and caveats: Larger estimated richness was generally recorded for naive subsets relative to memory subsets.

Some clones are missing from TCRdb's copy, which holds only in-frame ones; the method was immunoSEQ multiplex PCR. This sample has about 750,000 clones, with around 92% found just once. Naive CD8 isolation took CD45RO-negative cells positively selected for CCR7 and excluded terminally differentiated effector memory CD45RA+ cells. None of the donors, who were healthy HIV-negative adults, had recently had acute infections or vaccinations. Comments on this clone: What it recognizes is unknown.

What was sequenced was naive CD8+ T cells sorted from blood. This sequence originates from a man between 25 and 39 years old in good health.

The CDR3 coding sequence is TGTGCCAGCATTCGAGAGGGCAAGCTGTTTTTT. It encodes CASIREGKLFF. The rearrangement joins TRBV6-6 to TRBJ2-2; D is possibly TRBD2 (5 bases). Trimming pared 7 bases from V and 12 bases from J, leaving 12 bases between. This CDR3 is 11 amino acids long. CDR1 is MNHNY, CDR2 SVGAGI, per germline (reference sequence).